The clone carrying this T cell receptor (beta chain) appeared a few times. The antigen is unknown. The CDR3 is made up of 14 amino acids. The ends lost 6 bases at V and 1 base at J; junction bases unmatched: 4. The germline CDR1 and CDR2 sequences are DFQATT and SNEGSKA (reference sequence). Isolation of PBMCs was performed on about 9.9 ml fresh peripheral blood. The sample belongs to a study of T cells in Graves' hyperthyroidism and ophthalmopathy. Study in general: Staff took peripheral blood when the initial diagnosis was made, before any treatment began. Findings of the study overall: Separation of ophthalmopathy from stable hyperthyroidism was achieved by a 13 V-J model. Most thyroid clonotypes that were expanded above 0.001 also turned up in blood.

The investigators amplified TCR beta CDR3 regions from RNA transcripts. HTBI primers were employed in a first-round RT-PCR of the TCR CDR3. TCRdb analysed the multiplex PCR reads with MiXCR anew, one entry per CDR3 protein. This sample has about 640,000 distinct CDR3 sequences, with more than 20% found just once. Sequences were obtained from blood. This rearrangement joins TRBV20-1 to TRBJ1-5; 9 bases are a match to TRBD1. The sequence was obtained from a man in his thirties or forties with Graves' ophthalmopathy. As DNA, the CDR3 is TGCAGTGCAGTACAGGGGGCGAGCAATCAGCCCCAGCATTTT. Translated: CSAVQGASNQPQHF.